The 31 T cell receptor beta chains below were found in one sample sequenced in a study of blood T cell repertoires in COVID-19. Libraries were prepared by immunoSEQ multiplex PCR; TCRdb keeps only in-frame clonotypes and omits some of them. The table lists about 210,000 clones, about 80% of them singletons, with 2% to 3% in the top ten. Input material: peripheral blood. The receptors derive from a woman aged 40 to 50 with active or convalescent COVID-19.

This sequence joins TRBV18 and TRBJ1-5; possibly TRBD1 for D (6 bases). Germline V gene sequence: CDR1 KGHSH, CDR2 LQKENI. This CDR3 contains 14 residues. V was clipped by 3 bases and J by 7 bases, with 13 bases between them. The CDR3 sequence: CASSPLEGDQPQHF. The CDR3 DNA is TGTGCCAGCTCACCGCTCGAGGGGGACCAGCCCCAGCATTTT.

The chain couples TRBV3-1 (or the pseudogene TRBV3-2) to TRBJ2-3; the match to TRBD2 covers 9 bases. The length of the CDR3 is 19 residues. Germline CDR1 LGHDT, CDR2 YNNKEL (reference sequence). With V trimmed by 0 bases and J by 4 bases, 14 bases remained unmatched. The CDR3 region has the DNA TGTGCCAGCAGCCAAGAGGGTCGCGGGAGGGCCAATTTCCCAGATACGCAGTATTTT. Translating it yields CASSQEGRGRANFPDTQYF.

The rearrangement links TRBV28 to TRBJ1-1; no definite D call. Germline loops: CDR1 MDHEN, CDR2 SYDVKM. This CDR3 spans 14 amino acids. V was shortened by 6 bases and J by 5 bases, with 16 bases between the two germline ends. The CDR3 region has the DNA TGTGCCAGCAGCCGATTACTAGGGCGTACTGAAGCTTTCTTT. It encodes CASSRLLGRTEAFF.

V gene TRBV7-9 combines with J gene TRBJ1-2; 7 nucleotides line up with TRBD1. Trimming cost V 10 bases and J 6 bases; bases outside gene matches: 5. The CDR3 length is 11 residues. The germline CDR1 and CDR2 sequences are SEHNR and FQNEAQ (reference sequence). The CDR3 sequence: CAIGQDHGYTF. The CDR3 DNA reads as TGTGCCATCGGACAGGACCATGGCTACACCTTC.

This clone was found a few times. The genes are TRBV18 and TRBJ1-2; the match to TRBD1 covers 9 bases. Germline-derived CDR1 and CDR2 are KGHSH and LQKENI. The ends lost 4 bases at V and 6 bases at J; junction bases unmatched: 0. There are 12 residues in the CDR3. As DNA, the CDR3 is TGTGCCAGCTCACGGACAGGGGATGGCTACACCTTC. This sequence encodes CASSRTGDGYTF.

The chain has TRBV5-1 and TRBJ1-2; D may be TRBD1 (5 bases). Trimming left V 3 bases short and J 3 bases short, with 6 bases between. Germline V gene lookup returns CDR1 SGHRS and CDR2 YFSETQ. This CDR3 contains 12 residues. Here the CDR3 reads CASSSGYYGYTF. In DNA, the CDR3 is TGCGCCAGCAGCTCAGGGTACTATGGCTACACCTTC.

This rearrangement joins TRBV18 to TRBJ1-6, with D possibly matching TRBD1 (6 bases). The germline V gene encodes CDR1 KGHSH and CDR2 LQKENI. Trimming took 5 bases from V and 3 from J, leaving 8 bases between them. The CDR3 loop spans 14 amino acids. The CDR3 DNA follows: TGTGCCAGCTCAGAACAGGGCTATAATTCACCCCTCCACTTT. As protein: CASSEQGYNSPLHF.

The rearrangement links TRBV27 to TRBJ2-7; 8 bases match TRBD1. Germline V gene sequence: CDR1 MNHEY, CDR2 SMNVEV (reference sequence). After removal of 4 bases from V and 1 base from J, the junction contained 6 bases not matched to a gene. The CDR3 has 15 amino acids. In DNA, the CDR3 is TGTGCCAGCAGTTATGGGACAGGCCTTTCCTACGAGCAGTACTTC. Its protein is CASSYGTGLSYEQYF.

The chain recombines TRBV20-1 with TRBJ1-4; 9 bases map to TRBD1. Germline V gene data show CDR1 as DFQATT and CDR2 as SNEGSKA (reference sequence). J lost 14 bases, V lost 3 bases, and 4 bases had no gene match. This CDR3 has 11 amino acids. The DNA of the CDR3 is TGCAGTGCTAGCTCCGGACAGGGGCTGTTTTTT. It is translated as CSASSGQGLFF.

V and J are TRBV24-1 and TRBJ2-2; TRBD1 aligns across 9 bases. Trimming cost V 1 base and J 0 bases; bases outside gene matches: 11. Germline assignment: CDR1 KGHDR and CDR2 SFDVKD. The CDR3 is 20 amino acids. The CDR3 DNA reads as TGTGCCACCAGTGATTTCCCTCGGACAGGGGAGAGGGCGAACACCGGGGAGCTGTTTTTT. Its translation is CATSDFPRTGERANTGELFF.

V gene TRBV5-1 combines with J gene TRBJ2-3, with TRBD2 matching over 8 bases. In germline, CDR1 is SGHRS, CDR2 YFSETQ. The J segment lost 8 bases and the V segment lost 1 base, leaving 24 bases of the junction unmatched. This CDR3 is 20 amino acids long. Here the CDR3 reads CASSLSPLIGGGSISPTQYF. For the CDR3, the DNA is TGCGCCAGCAGCTTGTCTCCCTTAATCGGCGGGGGGTCAATAAGTCCTACGCAGTATTTT. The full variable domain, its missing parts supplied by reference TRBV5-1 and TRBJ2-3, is KAGVTQTPRYLIKTRGQQVTLSCSPISGHRSVSWYQQTPGQGLQFLFEYFSETQRNKGNFPGRFSGRQFSNSRSEMNVSTLELGDSALYLCASSLSPLIGGGSISPTQYFGPGTRLTVL.

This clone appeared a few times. Written as DNA, the CDR3 is TGTGCCAGCAGCTGGGTCCCTAGCGGGGCCGGGGAGCTGTTTTTT. Translated: CASSWVPSGAGELFF. V gene TRBV5-6 combines with J gene TRBJ2-2; 9 bases are a match to TRBD2. Trimming cost V 3 bases and J 6 bases; bases outside gene matches: 6. Germline CDR1 SGHDT, CDR2 YYEEEE. CDR3 size: 15 residues.

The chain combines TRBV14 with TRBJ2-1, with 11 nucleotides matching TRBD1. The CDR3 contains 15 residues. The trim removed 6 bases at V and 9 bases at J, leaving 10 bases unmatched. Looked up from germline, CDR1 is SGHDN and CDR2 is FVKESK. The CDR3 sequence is CASSPGTGGLAEQFF. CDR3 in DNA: TGTGCCAGCAGTCCCGGGACAGGGGGTTTGGCTGAGCAGTTCTTC.

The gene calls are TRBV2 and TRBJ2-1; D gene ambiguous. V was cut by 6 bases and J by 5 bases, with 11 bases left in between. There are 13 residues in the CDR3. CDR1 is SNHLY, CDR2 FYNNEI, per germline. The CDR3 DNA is TGTGCCAGCAGCGACCTAACAGACAATGAGCAGTTCTTC. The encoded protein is CASSDLTDNEQFF.

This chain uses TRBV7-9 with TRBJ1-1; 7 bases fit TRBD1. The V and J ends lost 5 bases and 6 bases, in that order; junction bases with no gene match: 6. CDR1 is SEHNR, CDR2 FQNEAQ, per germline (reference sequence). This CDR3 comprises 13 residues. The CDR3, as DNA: TGTGCCAGCAGCGGAAGGGGGCGGCCTGAAGCTTTCTTT. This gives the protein CASSGRGRPEAFF.

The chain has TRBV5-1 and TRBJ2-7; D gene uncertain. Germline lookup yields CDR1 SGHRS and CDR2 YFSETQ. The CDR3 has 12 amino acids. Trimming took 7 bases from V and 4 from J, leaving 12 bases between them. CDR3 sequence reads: CASRRETYEQYF. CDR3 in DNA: TGCGCCAGCCGCCGAGAAACTTACGAGCAGTACTTC.

The CDR3 coding sequence is TGTGCCAGCAGTTACGCGGGGACAGTTGAAAAACTGTTTTTT. Protein sequence: CASSYAGTVEKLFF. This chain joins TRBV6-6 and TRBJ1-4; 7 nucleotides match TRBD1. CDR3 length: 14 amino acids. Trimming removed 2 bases from V and 7 bases from J; junction bases left unmatched: 4. Germline V gene sequence: CDR1 MNHNY, CDR2 SVGAGI (reference sequence).

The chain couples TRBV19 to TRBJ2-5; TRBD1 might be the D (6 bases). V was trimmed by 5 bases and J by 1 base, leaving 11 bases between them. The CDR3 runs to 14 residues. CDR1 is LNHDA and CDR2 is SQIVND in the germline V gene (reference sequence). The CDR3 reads CASSPLDSQETQYF. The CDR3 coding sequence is TGTGCCAGTAGTCCCCTGGACAGCCAAGAGACCCAGTACTTC.

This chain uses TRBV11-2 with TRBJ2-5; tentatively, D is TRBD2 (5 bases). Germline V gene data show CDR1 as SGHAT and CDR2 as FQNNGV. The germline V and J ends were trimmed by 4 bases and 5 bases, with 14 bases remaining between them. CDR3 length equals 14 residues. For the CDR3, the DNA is TGTGCCAGCAGCTCCGGGGTTTCACGGGAGACCCAGTACTTC. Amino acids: CASSSGVSRETQYF.

CDR3 DNA sequence: TGTGCCAGCAGCTTAGGGACAGGGGTCTACGAGCAGTACTTC. Translating it yields CASSLGTGVYEQYF. The chain couples TRBV7-9 to TRBJ2-7, with TRBD1 matching 9 bases. Germline V gene lookup returns CDR1 SEHNR and CDR2 FQNEAQ (reference sequence). V was clipped by 1 base and J by 3 bases; unmatched bases: 1. CDR3 length: 14 residues. The full variable domain, with the rest looked up from reference TRBV7-9 and TRBJ2-7, is DTGVSQNPRHKITKRGQNVTFRCDPISEHNRLYWYRQTLGQGPEFLTYFQNEAQLEKSRLLSDRFSAERPKGSFSTLEIQRTEQGDSAMYLCASSLGTGVYEQYFGPGTRLTVT.

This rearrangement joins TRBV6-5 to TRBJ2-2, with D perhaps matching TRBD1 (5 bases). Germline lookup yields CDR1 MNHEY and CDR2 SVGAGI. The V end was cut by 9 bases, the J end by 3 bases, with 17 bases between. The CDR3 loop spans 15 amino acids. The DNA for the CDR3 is TGTGCCAGTTCCCGCTGGACATTGTACACCGGGGAGCTGTTTTTT. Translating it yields CASSRWTLYTGELFF.

DNA of the CDR3: TGTGCCAGCAGCTTAGACCGGACTAGCGGGGGCCACGAGCAGTACTTC. It translates to CASSLDRTSGGHEQYF. The chain has TRBV11-2 and TRBJ2-7; 13 positions match TRBD2. Germline V lookup: CDR1 SGHAT, CDR2 FQNNGV. Germline trimming cut 0 bases from V and 5 bases from J; bases unmatched to any gene: 4. CDR3 length: 16 amino acids.

DNA for the CDR3: TGCGCCAGCAGTGAGTTAGCCGCCGGGACAGGGGACACCGGGGAGCTGTTTTTT. Translating gives CASSELAAGTGDTGELFF. The rearrangement links TRBV10-2 to TRBJ2-2; 10 nucleotides match TRBD1. The CDR3 has 18 amino acids. Germline lookup yields CDR1 WSHSY and CDR2 SAAADI. The V and J ends lost 1 base and 3 bases, in that order; junction bases with no gene match: 8.

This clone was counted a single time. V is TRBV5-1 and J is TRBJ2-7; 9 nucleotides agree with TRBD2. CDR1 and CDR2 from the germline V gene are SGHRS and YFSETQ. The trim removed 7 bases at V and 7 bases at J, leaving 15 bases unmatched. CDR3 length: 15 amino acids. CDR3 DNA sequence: TGCGCCAGCGGAGTGCGGGCGGGAGGGCCGGGAGAGCAGTACTTC. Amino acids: CASGVRAGGPGEQYF.

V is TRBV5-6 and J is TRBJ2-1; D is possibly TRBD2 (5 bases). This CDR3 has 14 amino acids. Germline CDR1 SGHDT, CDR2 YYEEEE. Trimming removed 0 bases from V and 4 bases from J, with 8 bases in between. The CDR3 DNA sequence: TGTGCCAGCAGCTTGGTCGGGGATTACAATGAGCAGTTCTTC. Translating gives CASSLVGDYNEQFF.

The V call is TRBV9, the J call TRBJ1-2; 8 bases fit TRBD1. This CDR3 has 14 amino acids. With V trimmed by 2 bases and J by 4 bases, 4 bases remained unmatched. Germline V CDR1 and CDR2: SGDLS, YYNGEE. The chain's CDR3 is CASSVLTGGYGYTF. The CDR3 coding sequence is TGTGCCAGCAGCGTCTTAACAGGGGGCTATGGCTACACCTTC.

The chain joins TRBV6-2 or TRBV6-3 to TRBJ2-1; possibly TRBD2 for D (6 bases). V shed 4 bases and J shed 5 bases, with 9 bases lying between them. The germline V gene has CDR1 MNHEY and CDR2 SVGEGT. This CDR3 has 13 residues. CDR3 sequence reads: CASSSGSHNEQFF. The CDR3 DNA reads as TGTGCCAGCAGTTCCGGGAGCCACAATGAGCAGTTCTTC.

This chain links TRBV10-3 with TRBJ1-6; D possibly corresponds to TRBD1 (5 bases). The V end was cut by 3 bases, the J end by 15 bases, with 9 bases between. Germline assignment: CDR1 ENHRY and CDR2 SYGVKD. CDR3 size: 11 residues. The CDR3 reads CAISDRACLHF. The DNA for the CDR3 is TGTGCCATCAGTGACAGGGCATGCCTCCACTTT.

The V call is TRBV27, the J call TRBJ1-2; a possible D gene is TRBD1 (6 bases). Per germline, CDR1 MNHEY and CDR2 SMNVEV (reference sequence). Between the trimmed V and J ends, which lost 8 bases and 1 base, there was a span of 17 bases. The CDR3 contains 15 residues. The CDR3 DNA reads TGTGCCAGCGCGGGGGCGGGGTATATTAACTATGGCTACACCTTC. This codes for CASAGAGYINYGYTF.

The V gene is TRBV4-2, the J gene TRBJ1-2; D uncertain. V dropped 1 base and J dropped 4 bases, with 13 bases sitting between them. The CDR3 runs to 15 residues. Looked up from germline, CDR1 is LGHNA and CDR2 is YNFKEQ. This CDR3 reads CASSQGATVIYGYTF. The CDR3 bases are TGTGCCAGCAGCCAAGGCGCCACTGTGATCTATGGCTACACCTTC.

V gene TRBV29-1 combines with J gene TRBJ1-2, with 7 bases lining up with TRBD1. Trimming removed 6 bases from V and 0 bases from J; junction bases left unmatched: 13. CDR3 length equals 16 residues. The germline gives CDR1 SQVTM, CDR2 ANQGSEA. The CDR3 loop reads CSVRLGQTGSNYGYTF. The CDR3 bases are TGCAGCGTCCGACTGGGGCAGACAGGGTCTAACTATGGCTACACCTTC.